Listed here are 6 T cell receptor beta chains from one sample, sequenced in a study of T cell responses to AZD1222 COVID-19 vaccine. The assay was immunoSEQ multiplex PCR, and TCRdb's table has in-frame clones only and misses some. Here the sample spans about 110,000 clones, about 94% being singletons. The sequenced sample was peripheral blood, obtained 28 days after the second AZD1222 dose. The receptors here all came from an adult who received the AZD1222 COVID-19 vaccine.

This rearrangement joins TRBV9 to TRBJ1-2; no clear D. The germline V gene encodes CDR1 SGDLS and CDR2 YYNGEE. The CDR3 has 14 residues. Deletions cut 7 bases from V and 2 bases from J, with 15 bases between. The CDR3 DNA follows: TGTGCCAGCGCCCCCTCTCCCGTCAACTATGGCTACACCTTC. It specifies CASAPSPVNYGYTF.

The genes are TRBV5-1 and TRBJ1-2; no reliable D call. Germline V gene lookup returns CDR1 SGHRS and CDR2 YFSETQ. V was cut by 0 bases and J by 2 bases, with 8 bases left in between. The CDR3 has 14 amino acids. CDR3 protein: CASSLATVNYGYTF. DNA for the CDR3: TGCGCCAGCAGCTTGGCCACAGTCAACTATGGCTACACCTTC.

This sequence joins TRBV6-5 and TRBJ2-1; possibly TRBD1 for D (5 bases). This CDR3 contains 14 residues. V was pared by 1 base and J by 9 bases, with 13 bases between. Looked up from germline, CDR1 is MNHEY and CDR2 is SVGAGI. The CDR3 sequence: CASSYFDIGVEQFF. DNA for the CDR3: TGTGCCAGCAGTTACTTTGATATAGGGGTTGAGCAGTTCTTC.

The genes are TRBV3-1 (or the pseudogene TRBV3-2) and TRBJ2-7; 15 nucleotides match TRBD2. Germline V gives CDR1 LGHDT, CDR2 YNNKEL (reference sequence). The CDR3 extends over 17 amino acids. The junction had 5 bases not matched to a gene; V was cut back by 4 bases and J by 1 base. CDR3 residues: CASSPGTSGGLSYEQYF. In DNA, the CDR3 is TGTGCCAGCAGCCCCGGGACTAGCGGGGGGTTATCCTACGAGCAGTACTTC.

This clone was recorded only once. This chain uses TRBV29-1 with TRBJ1-2, with D tentatively TRBD1 (6 bases). Germline assignment: CDR1 SQVTM and CDR2 ANQGSEA. V lost 2 bases and J 2 bases, leaving 9 bases between the germline ends. This CDR3 comprises 13 residues. The CDR3 sequence: CSVEPTGNYGYTF. CDR3 nucleotides: TGCAGCGTTGAACCGACAGGAAACTATGGCTACACCTTC.

The table lists this clone with a count of one. The chain has TRBV19 and TRBJ1-2, with 9 bases fitting TRBD1. The CDR3 loop spans 15 amino acids. V was clipped by 6 bases and J by 4 bases; unmatched bases: 9. Germline loops: CDR1 LNHDA, CDR2 SQIVND (reference sequence). CDR3 nucleotides: TGTGCCAGTAGCCATGGACAGGGGAACACCTATGGCTACACCTTC. Translating gives CASSHGQGNTYGYTF.